The next 7 T cell receptor beta chains were all read from a single sample in a study of blood T cells in healthy people across ages. Primers used in a second PCR of about 6 to 12 cycles were a sample-barcoded 5' primer and a J-beta primer mix. From the 5' RACE reads, TCRdb called clonotypes with MiXCR, one entry per CDR3 protein. The data contain 650,000 to 800,000 distinct CDR3 sequences, approximately 52% of them singletons. Sequencing was performed on blood. The receptor source for this set is a woman older than 75 in good health.

J is TRBJ1-1 and V is TRBV12-3 or TRBV12-4; D is uncertain. Trimming shortened V by 5 bases and J by 5 bases, and 18 bases separated the two germline ends. The CDR3 spans 15 residues. In DNA form, the CDR3 reads TGTGCCAGCAGTCCTACCGGACGGGCGGGGACTGAAGCTTTCTTT. It yields the protein CASSPTGRAGTEAFF.

This clonotype was detected many times. The chain combines TRBV2 with TRBJ2-7; 7 nucleotides align to TRBD1. The V segment lost 6 bases and the J segment 0 bases; nucleotides outside the gene matches: 2. The CDR3 covers 13 residues. Looked up from germline, CDR1 is SNHLY and CDR2 is FYNNEI. The CDR3 DNA is TGTGCCAGCAGACAGGGGCCCTCCTACGAGCAGTACTTC. Translated, it gives CASRQGPSYEQYF. The variable domain in full, with the rest retrieved from reference TRBV2 and TRBJ2-7, is EPEVTQTPSHQVTQMGQEVILRCVPISNHLYFYWYRQILGQKVEFLVSFYNNEISEKSEIFDDQFSVERPDGSNFTLKIRSTKLEDSAMYFCASRQGPSYEQYFGPGTRLTVT.

This clonotype was counted ten times or more. V usage is TRBV4-1 and J usage is TRBJ2-5; D is undetermined. There are 16 residues in the CDR3. Per germline, CDR1 MGHRA and CDR2 YSYEKL. Between the trimmed V and J ends, which lost 0 bases and 1 base, there was a span of 12 bases. DNA for the CDR3: TGCGCCAGCAGCCAAGATCCTGGCCAGGTCCAAGAGACCCAGTACTTC. It translates to CASSQDPGQVQETQYF.

About this clonotype: One base away lies a much larger clone, so this may be a sequencing read error. The chain uses TRBV10-1 and TRBJ2-1, with D maybe TRBD1 (6 bases). From germline, CDR1 is WNHNN and CDR2 SYGVQD (reference sequence). V was pared by 0 bases and J by 13 bases, with 16 bases between. This CDR3 region has 14 residues. This chain's CDR3 is CASSESGRGETQFF. DNA for the CDR3: TGCGCCAGCAGTGAGTCTGGCAGGGGAGAGACCCAGTTCTTC.

The genes are TRBV5-1 and TRBJ2-1; TRBD1 is a possible D gene (6 bases). The germline V gene encodes CDR1 SGHRS and CDR2 YFSETQ. Trimming removed 5 bases at V and 4 bases at J, with 13 bases between. The CDR3 is made up of 14 amino acids. The CDR3 DNA is TGCGCCAGCAGGCCCGGGACAAATTACAATGAGCAGTTCTTC. Translated, it gives CASRPGTNYNEQFF.

V gene TRBV30 combines with J gene TRBJ2-7; D assignment may be TRBD1 or TRBD2 (6 bases each). The V end was cut by 2 bases, the J end by 3 bases, with 11 bases between. The CDR3 covers 13 residues. The germline CDR1 and CDR2 sequences are GTSNPN and SVGIG (reference sequence). The CDR3 sequence: CAWSLGGLYEQYF. DNA of the CDR3: TGTGCCTGGAGTCTAGGGGGACTCTACGAGCAGTACTTC.

On this clonotype: A much larger clone lies one base from this, so it may be a read error. This chain uses TRBV6-1 with TRBJ2-7; 11 positions match TRBD2. Looked up from germline, CDR1 is MNHNS and CDR2 is SASEGT. There are 16 residues in the CDR3. The CDR3 here is CTSSGATSGSSYEQYF. The CDR3 nucleotides read TGTACCAGCAGTGGGGCAACTAGCGGGAGCTCCTACGAGCAGTACTTC.